This T cell receptor (beta chain) was identified in a study of shared clonotypes between healthy human individuals. The germline V gene has CDR1 SGHTA and CDR2 FQGNSA. V was pared by 0 bases and J by 4 bases, with 10 bases between. This CDR3 comprises 15 residues. Profiling relied on immunoSEQ multiplex PCR, and the TCRdb table lists in-frame clones only, not all of them. Of some 1,600,000 clones in the sample, around 98% were seen once. The sample was naive CD4+ T cells sorted from blood. Stated subset: CD45RA+ positively selected. The V gene is TRBV7-2, the J gene TRBJ2-1; D perhaps matches TRBD1 (6 bases). The receptor's source is a man between 25 and 39 years old in good health. The CDR3 nucleotides read TGTGCCAGCAGCTTAGCAGTTGGACAGTACAATGAGCAGTTCTTC. This encodes CASSLAVGQYNEQFF. Based on the CDR3 plus reference TRBV7-2 and TRBJ2-1, the full variable domain is GAGVSQSPSNKVTEKGKDVELRCDPISGHTALYWYRQSLGQGLEFLIYFQGNSAPDKSGLPSDRFSAERTGGSVSTLTIQRTQQEDSAVYLCASSLAVGQYNEQFFGPGTRLTVL.